This entry describes one T cell receptor (delta chain). TCRdb re-identified clones in the RT-PCR reads via CATT. The data contain 3,300 or so delta-chain clones, 9% to 13% of them singletons. These data are taken from a study of gamma-delta T cells after stem cell transplantation. The germline CDR1 and CDR2 sequences are GEAIGNYY and EKD. This CDR3 region has 14 residues. The V gene was identified as TRDV2, while no J gene was called; no DNA check was done on the table's D call, TRDD3. Specimen: gamma-delta T cells. The receptor's source is a human donor. It is not recorded whose cells these are; they may come from a transplant donor. CDR3 sequence (DNA): TGTGCCTGTGACATACTGGGGGATACAGCACAGCTCTTCTTT. Its protein product is CACDILGDTAQLFF.